The 3 T cell receptor beta chains presented below share a single source sample, sequenced in a study of CD8+ T cells in alopecia areata listed by TCRdb under 2018. The protocol used for the library was the immunoSEQ multiplex PCR assay. RNA was extracted from all samples and reverse transcribed into cDNA, which served as template for TCR sequencing. TCRdb provides this immuneACCESS table in a form limited to in-frame rearrangements. Some clones are lacking; in checked studies, under half of them reflect an unresolved V gene, and why the rest are absent is not known. This sample gives some 200,000 clones in total; around 58% of them show up just once. The ten biggest clones cover roughly 12% of the sample. Reading the label with the study, this specimen's time point is: roughly 24 weeks on oral tofacitinib. The label giving this sample's treatment or condition can be read as: oral pan-JAK inhibitor, 5-10 mg twice daily.

The material sequenced was CD8+ T cells sorted from blood, taken at week 24, from a patient treated with tofacitinib. Source of these receptors: a human donor with alopecia areata.

Comments on this clone: This sample includes further DNA sequences coding for the same CDR3. The chain carries TRBV4-1 and TRBJ2-7; possible D gene TRBD1, 6 bases. CDR3 length: 13 residues. The V gene's germline CDR1 is MGHRA and CDR2 YSYEKL. V was shortened by 4 bases and J by 4 bases, with 11 bases between the two germline ends. The CDR3 protein is CASSPGQTYEQYF. CDR3 nucleotide sequence: TGCGCCAGCAGCCCCGGACAGACTTACGAGCAGTACTTC.

The chain uses TRBV2 and TRBJ1-5; D call uncertain. With 5 bases removed from V and 4 bases from J, the gap between germline ends came to 9 bases. CDR3 length: 13 residues. The germline V gene encodes CDR1 SNHLY and CDR2 FYNNEI. The CDR3 region is CASSRYINQPQHF. For the CDR3, the DNA is TGTGCCAGCAGTAGATACATTAATCAGCCCCAGCATTTT.

The J gene is TRBJ1-2, the V gene TRBV30; D is possibly TRBD1 (6 bases). V lost 5 bases, J lost 7 bases, and 17 bases lay in between. Germline assignment: CDR1 GTSNPN and CDR2 SVGIG (reference sequence). This CDR3 has 13 amino acids. The CDR3 DNA reads as TGTGCCTGGGAGGTTGGGGGGCCAGTTGGCTACACCTTC. Its translation is CAWEVGGPVGYTF.